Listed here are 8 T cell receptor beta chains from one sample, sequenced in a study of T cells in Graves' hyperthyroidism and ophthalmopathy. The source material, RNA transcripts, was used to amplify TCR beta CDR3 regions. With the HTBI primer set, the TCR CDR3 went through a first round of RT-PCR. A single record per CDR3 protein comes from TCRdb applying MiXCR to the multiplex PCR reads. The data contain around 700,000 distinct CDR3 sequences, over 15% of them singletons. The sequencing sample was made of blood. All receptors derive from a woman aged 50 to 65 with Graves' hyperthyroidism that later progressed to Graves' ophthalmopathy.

The CDR3 nucleotides read TGCGCCAGCAGTGAGACTAGCGTAGGCACAGATACGCAGTATTTT. Translated: CASSETSVGTDTQYF. This chain links TRBV10-1 with TRBJ2-3, with 7 positions matching TRBD2. Germline CDR1 and CDR2: WNHNN and SYGVQD (reference sequence). There are 15 residues in the CDR3. After removal of 2 bases from V and 1 base from J, the junction contained 3 bases not matched to a gene.

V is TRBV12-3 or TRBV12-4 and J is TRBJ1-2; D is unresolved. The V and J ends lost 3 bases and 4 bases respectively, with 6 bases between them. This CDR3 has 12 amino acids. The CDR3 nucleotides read TGTGCCAGCAGTTTTCGCAGCTATGGCTACACCTTC. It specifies CASSFRSYGYTF.

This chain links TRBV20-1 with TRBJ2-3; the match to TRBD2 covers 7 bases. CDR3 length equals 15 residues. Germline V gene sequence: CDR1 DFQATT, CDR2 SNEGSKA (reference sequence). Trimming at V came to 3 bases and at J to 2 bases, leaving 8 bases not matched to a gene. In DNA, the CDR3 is TGCAGTGCTAGCGGCGGGGGAGCTTTCACAGATACGCAGTATTTT. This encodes CSASGGGAFTDTQYF.

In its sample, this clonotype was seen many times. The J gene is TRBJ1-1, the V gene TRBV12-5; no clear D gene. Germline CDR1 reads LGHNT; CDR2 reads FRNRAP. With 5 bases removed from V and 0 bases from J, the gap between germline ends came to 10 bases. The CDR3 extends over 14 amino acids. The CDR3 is CASGTGLLNTEAFF. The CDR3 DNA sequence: TGTGCTAGTGGTACCGGACTCCTGAACACTGAAGCTTTCTTT.

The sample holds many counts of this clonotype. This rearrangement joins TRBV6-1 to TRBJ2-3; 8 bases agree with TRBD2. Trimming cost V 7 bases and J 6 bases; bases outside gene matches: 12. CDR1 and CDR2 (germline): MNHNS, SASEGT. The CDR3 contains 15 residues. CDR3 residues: CASTGGGLSRDTQYF. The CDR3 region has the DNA TGTGCCAGCACGGGGGGGGGACTATCTAGGGATACGCAGTATTTT.

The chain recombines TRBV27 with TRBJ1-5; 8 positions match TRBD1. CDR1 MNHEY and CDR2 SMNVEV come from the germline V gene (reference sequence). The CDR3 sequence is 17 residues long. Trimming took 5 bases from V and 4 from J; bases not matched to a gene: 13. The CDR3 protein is CASSRGTGGYRNQPQHF. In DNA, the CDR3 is TGTGCCAGCAGTCGAGGCACAGGGGGTTATAGGAATCAGCCCCAGCATTTT.

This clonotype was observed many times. The CDR3 loop reads CASSLESEQYF. The CDR3 nucleotides are TGTGCCAGCAGCTTAGAATCCGAGCAGTACTTC. The V call is TRBV11-2, the J call TRBJ2-7; D call uncertain. CDR3 length: 11 amino acids. CDR1 is SGHAT, CDR2 FQNNGV, per germline. Between the trimmed V and J ends, which lost 0 bases and 6 bases, there was a span of 3 bases.

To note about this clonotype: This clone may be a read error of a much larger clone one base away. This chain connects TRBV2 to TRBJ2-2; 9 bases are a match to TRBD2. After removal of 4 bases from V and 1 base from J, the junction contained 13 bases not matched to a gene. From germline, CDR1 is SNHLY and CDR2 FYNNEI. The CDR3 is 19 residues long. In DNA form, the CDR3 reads TGTGCCAGCAGTGTAGCGCTGGGCCTAGCGGGACTGAACACCGGGGAGCTGTTTTTT. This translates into CASSVALGLAGLNTGELFF.